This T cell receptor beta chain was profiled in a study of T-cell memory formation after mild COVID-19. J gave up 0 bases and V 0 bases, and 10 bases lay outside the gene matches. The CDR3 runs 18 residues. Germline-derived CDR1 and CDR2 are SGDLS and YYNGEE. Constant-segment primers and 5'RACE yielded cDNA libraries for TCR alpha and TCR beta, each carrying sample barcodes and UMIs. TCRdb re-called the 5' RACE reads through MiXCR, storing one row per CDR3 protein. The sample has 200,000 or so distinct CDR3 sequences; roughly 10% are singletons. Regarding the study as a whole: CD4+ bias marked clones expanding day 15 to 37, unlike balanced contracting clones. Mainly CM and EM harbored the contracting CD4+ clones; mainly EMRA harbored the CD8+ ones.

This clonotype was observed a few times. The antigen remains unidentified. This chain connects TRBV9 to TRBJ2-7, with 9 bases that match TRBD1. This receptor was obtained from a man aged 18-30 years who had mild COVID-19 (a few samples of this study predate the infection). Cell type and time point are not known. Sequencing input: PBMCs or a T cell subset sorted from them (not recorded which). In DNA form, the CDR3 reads TGTGCCAGCAGCGTAGTACTCACAGGGGGCCCTCCCTCCTACGAGCAGTACTTC. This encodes CASSVVLTGGPPSYEQYF.